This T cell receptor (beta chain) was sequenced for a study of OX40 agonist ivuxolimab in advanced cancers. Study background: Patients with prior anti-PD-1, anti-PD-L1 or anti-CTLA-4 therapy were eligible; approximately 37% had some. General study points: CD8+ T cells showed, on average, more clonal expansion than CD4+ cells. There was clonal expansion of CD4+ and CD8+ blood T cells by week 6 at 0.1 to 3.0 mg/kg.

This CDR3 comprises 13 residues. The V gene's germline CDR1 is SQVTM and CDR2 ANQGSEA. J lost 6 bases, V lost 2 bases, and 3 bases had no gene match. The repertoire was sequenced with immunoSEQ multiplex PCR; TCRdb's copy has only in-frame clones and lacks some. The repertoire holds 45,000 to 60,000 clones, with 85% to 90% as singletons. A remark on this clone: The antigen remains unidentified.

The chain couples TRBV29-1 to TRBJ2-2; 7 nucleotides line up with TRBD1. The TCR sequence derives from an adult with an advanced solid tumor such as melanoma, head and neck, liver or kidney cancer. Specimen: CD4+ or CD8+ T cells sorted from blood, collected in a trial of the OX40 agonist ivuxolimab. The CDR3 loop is CSVEKGASGELFF. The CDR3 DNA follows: TGCAGCGTTGAAAAGGGGGCGTCCGGGGAGCTGTTTTTT.